This T cell receptor beta chain was obtained from a study of OX40 agonist ivuxolimab in advanced cancers. General observations from the study: Some nonresponders also had low normalized T-cell clonal expansion. CD8+ T cells (on average) carried more expanded clones than CD4+ T cells.

Germline V gene sequence: CDR1 SGHNT, CDR2 YYREEE (reference sequence). This CDR3 is built from 14 residues. Unmatched junction bases numbered 5, after V lost 6 bases and J lost 2 bases. About this clone: Its specificity is unknown.

The table came from immunoSEQ multiplex PCR; TCRdb's copy has only in-frame clones and leaves some out. This table has some 70,000 clones, about nine tenths appearing once. The sequences come from CD4+ or CD8+ T cells sorted from blood, collected in a trial of the OX40 agonist ivuxolimab. The chain has TRBV5-4 and TRBJ2-7; 10 bases align to TRBD2. The source is an adult with an advanced solid tumor such as melanoma, head and neck, liver or kidney cancer. CDR3 region: CASTQAGGTYEQYF. The CDR3 DNA follows: TGTGCCAGCACCCAAGCGGGAGGGACCTACGAGCAGTACTTC.